The present T cell receptor beta chain was sequenced within a study of molecular identifiers for immune sequencing clone quantification. On the study more broadly: Replicate experiments took RNA from around 18,000 or 91,000 naive CD8 cells, divided it five ways and sequenced four.

The CDR3 length is 16 residues. Germline trimming cut 6 bases from V and 3 bases from J; bases unmatched to any gene: 12. Germline V CDR1 and CDR2: MNHEY, SVGAGI. Sorting defined naive CD8 T cells as CD8+CD4-CCR7+CD45RA+. The bulk TCR libraries were made with methods described before and with listed TCR primers. In TCRdb, the PCR reads were re-called with MiXCR into one record per CDR3 protein. The sample consists of about 640,000 distinct CDR3 sequences, 15% to 20% of them appearing once. The sequence derives from a human donor in good health. Some libraries in this study had Jurkat cell RNA spiked in. The gene calls are TRBV6-5 and TRBJ2-7; TRBD1 agrees at 9 bases. The material sequenced was naive CD8+ T cells from blood, with Jurkat cell RNA spiked in. Documented subset: FACS-sorted CD8+CD4-CCR7+CD45RA+ naive T cells. The DNA for the CDR3 is TGTGCCAGCAGAACCAGACGGGACAGGGTTGACTACGAGCAGTACTTC. Translation: CASRTRRDRVDYEQYF.